The clone carrying this T cell receptor beta chain was seen more than once but under ten times. Its antigen is as yet unknown. Using immunoSEQ multiplex PCR, the repertoire was profiled, and TCRdb retains in-frame clones only, with some absent. The sample shows approximately 84,000 clones, roughly four fifths of them seen only once. These data belong to a study of T cell responses to AZD1222 COVID-19 vaccine. This CDR3 is 14 amino acids long. The germline gives CDR1 SGHVS, CDR2 FQNEAQ. Trimming shortened V by 5 bases and J by 7 bases, and 14 bases separated the two germline ends. Study results and caveats: Dominant at 160-218 and 743-854, vaccine-associated CD4 TCRs also spanned spike.

The TCR was taken from an adult who received the AZD1222 COVID-19 vaccine. This rearrangement joins TRBV7-8 to TRBJ1-4; D is possibly TRBD1 (6 bases). Sequences were derived from peripheral blood, sampled 28 days after the second AZD1222 dose. The CDR3 reads CASSQNTGFEKLFF. Here the CDR3 DNA reads TGTGCCAGCAGCCAAAATACAGGGTTTGAAAAACTGTTTTTT.